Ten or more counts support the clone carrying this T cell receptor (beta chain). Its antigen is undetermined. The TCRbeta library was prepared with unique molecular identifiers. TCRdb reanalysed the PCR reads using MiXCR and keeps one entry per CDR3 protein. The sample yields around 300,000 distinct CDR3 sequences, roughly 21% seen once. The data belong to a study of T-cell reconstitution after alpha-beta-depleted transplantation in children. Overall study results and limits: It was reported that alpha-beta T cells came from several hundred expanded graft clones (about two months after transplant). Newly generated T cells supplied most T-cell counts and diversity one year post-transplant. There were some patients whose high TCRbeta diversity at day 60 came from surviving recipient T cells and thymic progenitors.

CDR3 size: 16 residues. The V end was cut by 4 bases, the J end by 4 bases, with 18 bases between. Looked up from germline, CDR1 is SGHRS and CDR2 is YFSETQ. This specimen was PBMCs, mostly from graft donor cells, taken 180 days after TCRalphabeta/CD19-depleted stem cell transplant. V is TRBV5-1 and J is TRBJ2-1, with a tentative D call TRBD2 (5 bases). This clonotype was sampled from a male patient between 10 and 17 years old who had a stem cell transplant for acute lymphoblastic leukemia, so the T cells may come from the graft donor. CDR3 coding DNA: TGCGCCAGCAGCCTACCTACTAGTCCCCTTTACAATGAGCAGTTCTTC. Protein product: CASSLPTSPLYNEQFF.